This T cell receptor (beta chain) was sequenced in a study (dated by TCRdb to the early 2010s). Sequencing relied on an Illumina Genome Analyzer IIx. The public reads were run again by TCRdb, first through fastp at Q25 and then through MiXCR, and only productive beta chains were kept. Under each unique CDR3 protein, matching rows form one entry showing the most common genes and DNA. For this sample the table gives around 15,000 distinct CDR3 sequences, of which 30% to 40% were detected only once. Roughly 15% of the sample lies in the top ten. The CDR3 goes from the cysteine to the phenylalanine over 17 residues. Only the CDR3 region is kept as DNA, spanning 51 bases read in frame from base 1. Sequences LGHNA (CDR1) and YSLEER (CDR2) are obtained from the germline V gene. Cut back by 0 bases and 0 bases, the V and J ends lie 15 bases apart. Turning to this clonotype: Its antigen has not been determined. The sample holds no much larger clone one base away, and base qualities are not on file.

The chain employs TRBV4-3 and TRBJ2-7, and possibly TRBD2, on 6 matching bases. This TCR derives from a human donor. Sequencing input: blood. In nucleotide form, the sequence is TGCGCCAGCAGCCAAGAACCAGGGAGTAGCGGCTCCTACGAGCAGTACTTC. Translated, it gives CASSQEPGSSGSYEQYF.